This entry lists 27 T cell receptor beta chains sequenced from one sample in a study of beta chain features in type 1 diabetes. The authors reverse transcribed all of the isolated RNA, so sequencing captured expressed TCRB transcripts. Profiled with immunoSEQ multiplex PCR; TCRdb holds only in-frame clones, not every one. This table has around 190,000 clones, about 13% appearing once. Material for sequencing was central memory CD4+ T cells from blood. These TCRs come from a young woman in good health.

This clone was detected only a few times. V and J are TRBV5-1 and TRBJ2-7; 7 bases match TRBD1. This CDR3 has 15 residues. Trimming took 6 bases from V and 0 from J; bases not matched to a gene: 9. Germline V lookup: CDR1 SGHRS, CDR2 YFSETQ. The chain's CDR3 is CASMERQGASYEQYF. In nucleotides, the CDR3 is TGCGCCAGCATGGAACGACAGGGTGCCTCCTACGAGCAGTACTTC.

The rearrangement joins TRBV30 to TRBJ2-3, with D hard to call. The length of the CDR3 is 12 residues. Germline loops: CDR1 GTSNPN, CDR2 SVGIG (reference sequence). V gave up 1 base and J gave up 3 bases, with 5 bases separating them. CDR3 sequence (DNA): TGTGCCTGGAGTGCCGGGACAGATACGCAGTATTTT. Translation gives CAWSAGTDTQYF.

This clone appeared a few times. The rearrangement uses TRBV5-1 and TRBJ2-1; 7 bases are a match to TRBD2. CDR1 and CDR2 (germline): SGHRS, YFSETQ. This CDR3 has 15 residues. The ends lost 3 bases at V and 5 bases at J; junction bases unmatched: 8. CDR3 amino acids: CASSSLAAKDNEQFF. The CDR3 nucleotides read TGCGCCAGCAGCTCTCTAGCGGCTAAGGACAATGAGCAGTTCTTC.

The CDR3 DNA reads as TGTGCCAGCAGTCCCAGCGGGAGTGGGTACGAGCAGTACTTC. Residues: CASSPSGSGYEQYF. V and J are TRBV28 and TRBJ2-7; 8 bases align to TRBD2. The CDR3 sequence is 14 residues long. The V and J ends lost 5 bases and 4 bases, in that order; junction bases with no gene match: 7. Germline assignment: CDR1 MDHEN and CDR2 SYDVKM.

This clone was observed a few times. The chain carries TRBV2 and TRBJ2-7, with 9 bases fitting TRBD2. V trimming: 1 base; J trimming: 5 bases; junction bases outside the gene matches: 6. Germline V CDR1 and CDR2: SNHLY, FYNNEI. The CDR3 runs to 15 residues. The DNA of the CDR3 is TGTGCCAGCAGTGAAGGGCCTAGCGGGATGAACGAGCAGTACTTC. It translates to CASSEGPSGMNEQYF.

This chain connects TRBV5-4 to TRBJ1-2, with no clear D. The germline CDR1 and CDR2 sequences are SGHNT and YYREEE (reference sequence). Trimming removed 0 bases at V and 6 bases at J, with 15 bases between. The CDR3 runs 15 residues. The CDR3 region has the DNA TGTGCCAGCAGCTTGGACGGCGTCCCAGGCAATGGCTACACCTTC. Translated, it gives CASSLDGVPGNGYTF.

J is TRBJ2-5 and V is TRBV5-1; 7 nucleotides line up with TRBD1. This CDR3 contains 14 residues. In germline, CDR1 is SGHRS, CDR2 YFSETQ. Unmatched junction bases numbered 5, after V lost 2 bases and J lost 4 bases. In DNA, the CDR3 is TGCGCCAGCAGCTTCTCGACAGGGAGAGAGACCCAGTACTTC. Translating gives CASSFSTGRETQYF.

This clone came up a few times. The gene calls are TRBV4-2 and TRBJ2-3; D is possibly TRBD2 (5 bases). V was pared by 0 bases and J by 1 base, with 8 bases between. CDR3 length: 15 residues. Germline V gene sequence: CDR1 LGHNA, CDR2 YNFKEQ. The CDR3 region is CASSQDRAGTDTQYF. CDR3 DNA: TGTGCCAGCAGCCAAGATCGAGCGGGCACAGATACGCAGTATTTT.

This clone turned up a few times. The V call is TRBV9, the J call TRBJ2-1, with D possibly TRBD2 on 5 matching bases. Between the trimmed V and J ends, which lost 4 bases and 10 bases, there was a span of 12 bases. CDR1 and CDR2 from the germline V gene are SGDLS and YYNGEE. The CDR3 is made up of 12 amino acids. This chain's CDR3 is CASSPAREEQFF. CDR3 nucleotides: TGTGCCAGCAGCCCCGCCCGGGAAGAGCAGTTCTTC.

The V call is TRBV28, the J call TRBJ2-6, with TRBD1 matching 10 bases. The CDR3 sequence is 19 residues long. Germline assignment: CDR1 MDHEN and CDR2 SYDVKM. The V and J ends lost 3 bases and 0 bases, in that order; junction bases with no gene match: 8. In DNA, the CDR3 is TGTGCCAGCAGTTTCCCACCGGGACAGGGGAGCTCTGGGGCCAACGTCCTGACTTTC. Translation gives CASSFPPGQGSSGANVLTF.

This clone has only a few counts. The chain has TRBV5-1 and TRBJ1-2; D is unclear. The CDR3 loop spans 15 amino acids. The V and J ends lost 1 base and 6 bases respectively, with 16 bases between them. The germline CDR1 and CDR2 sequences are SGHRS and YFSETQ. In DNA form, the CDR3 reads TGCGCCAGCAGCTTGACAGAGGGAGGCTTAGATGGCTACACCTTC. Amino acids: CASSLTEGGLDGYTF.

This clone has more than one count but fewer than ten. This chain uses TRBV10-3 with TRBJ1-1; D may be TRBD1 (6 bases). CDR3 size: 15 residues. From germline, CDR1 is ENHRY and CDR2 SYGVKD. V lost 6 bases to trimming and J lost 4 bases, with 18 bases between them. CDR3 sequence: CAIRNREGGSTEAFF. DNA of the CDR3: TGTGCCATCAGAAACAGGGAGGGAGGGTCCACTGAAGCTTTCTTT.

The chain links TRBV18 to TRBJ2-7; 12 bases agree with TRBD2. The CDR3 is 15 residues long. The junction had 4 bases not matched to a gene; V was cut back by 5 bases and J by 2 bases. CDR1 and CDR2 from the germline V gene are KGHSH and LQKENI. The CDR3 loop is CASSDLAGGPYEQYF. The CDR3 nucleotides are TGTGCCAGCTCAGATCTAGCGGGAGGGCCCTACGAGCAGTACTTC.

The genes are TRBV18 and TRBJ2-1; D possibly corresponds to TRBD2 (6 bases). The CDR3 spans 16 residues. CDR1 and CDR2 from the germline V gene are KGHSH and LQKENI. Deletions cut 3 bases from V and 0 bases from J, with 12 bases between. This CDR3 is CASSPDRGSSYNEQFF. The DNA of the CDR3 is TGTGCCAGCTCACCGGATCGGGGGAGCTCCTACAATGAGCAGTTCTTC.

The genes are TRBV15 and TRBJ1-2; the D gene is possibly TRBD1 (5 bases). The CDR3 is 13 residues long. Per the germline V gene, CDR1 is LNHNV and CDR2 is YYDKDF (reference sequence). Trimming left V 0 bases short and J 7 bases short, with 9 bases between. The CDR3 bases are TGTGCCACCAGCAGAGATCGAAGGGGTGGCTACACCTTC. Protein sequence: CATSRDRRGGYTF. Supplemented by reference TRBV15 and TRBJ1-2, the full variable domain reads DAMVIQNPRYQVTQFGKPVTLSCSQTLNHNVMYWYQQKSSQAPKLLFHYYDKDFNNEADTPDNFQSRRPNTSFCFLDIRSPGLGDTAMYLCATSRDRRGGYTFGSGTRLTVV.

This clone was counted between two and nine times. The chain combines TRBV18 with TRBJ1-5, with D possibly being TRBD1 (5 bases). Trimming removed 2 bases from V and 1 base from J, with 6 bases in between. Germline lookup yields CDR1 KGHSH and CDR2 LQKENI. There are 14 residues in the CDR3. The CDR3 region is CASSPGGSNQPQHF. DNA for the CDR3: TGTGCCAGCTCACCAGGGGGGAGCAATCAGCCCCAGCATTTT.

This clone was counted at least ten times. V and J are TRBV9 and TRBJ2-7; 10 bases line up with TRBD1. The CDR3 has 16 residues. CDR1 SGDLS and CDR2 YYNGEE come from the germline V gene. V shed 0 bases, J shed 2 bases, and the junction held 5 bases outside the gene matches. The CDR3 protein is CASSVGGTGVTYEQYF. The CDR3 DNA is TGTGCCAGCAGCGTAGGAGGGACAGGGGTTACCTACGAGCAGTACTTC. Full variable domain (remainder filled in from reference TRBV9 and TRBJ2-7): DSGVTQTPKHLITATGQRVTLRCSPRSGDLSVYWYQQSLDQGLQFLIQYYNGEERAKGNILERFSAQQFPDLHSELNLSSLELGDSALYFCASSVGGTGVTYEQYFGPGTRLTVT.

This clone was counted a few times. The chain carries TRBV11-1 and TRBJ2-1, with TRBD2 matching over 11 bases. Germline loops: CDR1 SGHAT, CDR2 FQDESV (reference sequence). The ends lost 5 bases at V and 7 bases at J; junction bases unmatched: 10. The CDR3 is 16 amino acids. The CDR3 region has the DNA TGTGCCAGCAGCACCCGACTAGCGGGATGGGCGAATGAGCAGTTCTTC. Its protein is CASSTRLAGWANEQFF.

This clone occurred many times. This chain links TRBV28 with TRBJ1-5; D is undetermined. The length of the CDR3 is 15 residues. V was cut by 2 bases and J by 7 bases, with 15 bases left in between. Germline assignment: CDR1 MDHEN and CDR2 SYDVKM. The chain's CDR3 is CASSLGSVVEQPQHF. The DNA of the CDR3 is TGTGCCAGCAGTTTAGGTTCGGTAGTTGAGCAGCCCCAGCATTTT.

The chain combines TRBV2 with TRBJ2-3; 8 nucleotides line up with TRBD2. Trimming took 7 bases from V and 5 from J; bases not matched to a gene: 8. Germline assignment: CDR1 SNHLY and CDR2 FYNNEI. The CDR3 is made up of 14 amino acids. The CDR3: CASIGGLAGDTQYF. Here the CDR3 DNA reads TGTGCCAGCATTGGGGGGCTAGCGGGAGATACGCAGTATTTT.

This clone came up a few times. The V gene is TRBV5-6, the J gene TRBJ2-1; D might be TRBD2 (6 bases). Deletions cut 5 bases from V and 15 bases from J, with 21 bases between. Germline V gene data show CDR1 as SGHDT and CDR2 as YYEEEE. This CDR3 has 13 residues. The chain's CDR3 is CASSFSGEVSGFF. In nucleotides, the CDR3 is TGTGCCAGCAGTTTTAGCGGAGAGGTCTCGGGGTTCTTC. The entire variable domain, with the rest obtained from reference TRBV5-6 and TRBJ2-1, is as follows: DAGVTQSPTHLIKTRGQQVTLRCSPKSGHDTVSWYQQALGQGPQFIFQYYEEEERQRGNFPDRFSGHQFPNYSSELNVNALLLGDSALYLCASSFSGEVSGFFGPGTRLTVL.

This clone has only a few counts. The genes are TRBV15 and TRBJ1-2; 8 positions agree with TRBD1. The CDR3 spans 14 residues. After removal of 2 bases from V and 4 bases from J, the junction contained 3 bases not matched to a gene. Germline values: CDR1 LNHNV, CDR2 YYDKDF (reference sequence). The CDR3: CATSRPTGAYGYTF. The CDR3 region has the DNA TGTGCCACCAGCAGACCGACAGGGGCCTATGGCTACACCTTC.

The chain combines TRBV2 with TRBJ2-3, with TRBD1 matching over 8 bases. Germline V CDR1 and CDR2: SNHLY, FYNNEI. The ends lost 6 bases at V and 3 bases at J; junction bases unmatched: 8. The CDR3 is 15 amino acids. Here the CDR3 reads CASSKQGGGTDTQYF. In DNA, the CDR3 is TGTGCCAGCAGCAAACAGGGGGGTGGTACAGATACGCAGTATTTT.

This rearrangement joins TRBV25-1 to TRBJ2-6, with D perhaps TRBD1 (5 bases). CDR1 and CDR2 (germline): MGHDK, SYGVNS. The V and J ends lost 2 bases and 1 base respectively, with 6 bases between them. The CDR3 extends over 15 amino acids. In DNA form, the CDR3 reads TGTGCCAGCAGTGAACAGGGATCTGGGGCCAACGTCCTGACTTTC. Amino acids: CASSEQGSGANVLTF.

V gene TRBV2 combines with J gene TRBJ2-3; 8 nucleotides line up with TRBD1. The germline V gene encodes CDR1 SNHLY and CDR2 FYNNEI. Losses at the gene ends were 7 bases for V and 2 bases for J; bases not matched to a gene: 5. The CDR3 consists of 14 residues. This chain's CDR3 is CASTRGPSTDTQYF. DNA for the CDR3: TGTGCCAGCACCAGGGGGCCCTCCACAGATACGCAGTATTTT.

This clone has just one count. The chain combines TRBV7-9 with TRBJ2-6, with D possibly being TRBD1 (6 bases). The CDR3 runs 16 residues. Germline loops: CDR1 SEHNR, CDR2 FQNEAQ (reference sequence). V was clipped by 8 bases and J by 3 bases, with 17 bases between them. The CDR3 region is CASGKAQGRGANVLTF. CDR3 DNA sequence: TGTGCCAGCGGAAAAGCACAGGGCCGTGGGGCCAACGTCCTGACTTTC.

The V gene is TRBV5-6, the J gene TRBJ1-1; no definite D call. Germline V gene data show CDR1 as SGHDT and CDR2 as YYEEEE. The V end was cut by 1 base, the J end by 1 base, with 14 bases between. The CDR3 spans 16 residues. CDR3 coding DNA: TGTGCCAGCAGCTTGCTGGGTGGACTAACGAACACTGAAGCTTTCTTT. The encoded protein is CASSLLGGLTNTEAFF.